Sequencing of this T cell receptor (beta chain) was carried out in a study of blood T cell repertoires in COVID-19. Only in-frame clones appear in the TCRdb table, and some are missing; sequencing was by immunoSEQ multiplex PCR. This sample yields fewer than 120,000 clones, of which around nine tenths are seen a single time; about 3.5% belongs to the top ten. In germline, CDR1 is SGHRS, CDR2 YFSETQ. The ends were cut back, 3 bases at V and 1 base at J, with 12 bases in the middle. The CDR3 length is 15 residues. The chain joins TRBV5-1 to TRBJ2-3; the D is unclear. Sequencing used peripheral blood. The TCR comes from a woman in her 50s with acute or convalescent COVID-19. CDR3 protein: CASSWQDIRTDTQYF. In DNA form, the CDR3 reads TGCGCCAGCAGCTGGCAAGACATCCGCACAGATACGCAGTATTTT.